The T cell receptor beta chain described here comes from a study of T cell repertoires in cytomegalovirus infection. About the study: Peptides in the study included HLA-C-restricted and HLA-B-restricted CMV epitopes. Public TCR beta signatures marked donors with CMV infection and the matching HLA. Overall study findings and caveats: CMV-specific TCR beta clonotypes restricted by HLA-C dominated the ex vivo response.

This clonotype has more than one count but fewer than ten. The target antigen is unknown. Trimming shortened V by 6 bases and J by 3 bases, and 14 bases separated the two germline ends. Germline assignment: CDR1 LNHDA and CDR2 SQIVND (reference sequence). The CDR3 runs 14 residues. TCRdb re-called the reads with MiXCR, one entry per CDR3 protein. This sample has roughly 860,000 distinct CDR3 sequences, with less than 35% found just once. The receptor's source is a human donor in good health (CMV status not recorded). Some clones in this sample may be carry-over from other donors' samples. This specimen was cultured CD8+ T cells from PBMCs, taken from culture after CMV antigen stimulation. The chain combines TRBV19 with TRBJ1-1; D may be TRBD1 (5 bases). The CDR3 nucleotides are TGTGCCAGTAGGGCGGGGGGTATGGACACTGAAGCTTTCTTT. This sequence encodes CASRAGGMDTEAFF. The whole variable domain, remainder taken from reference TRBV19 and TRBJ1-1, is DGGITQSPKYLFRKEGQNVTLSCEQNLNHDAMYWYRQDPGQGLRLIYYSQIVNDFQKGDIAEGYSVSREKKESFPLTVTSAQKNPTAFYLCASRAGGMDTEAFFGQGTRLTVV.